The clone carrying this T cell receptor beta chain was counted ten times or more. Its antigen is undetermined. The entry originates in a study of T cell repertoires in cytomegalovirus infection. Study-level information: Public TCR beta signature analysis indicated the presence of both CMV infection and matching HLA type. Study-wide results and limits: Summed public TCR beta family frequency identified CMV carriers bearing the relevant HLA. Across the ex vivo response, the dominant clonotypes were HLA-C-restricted CMV-specific TCR beta clonotypes.

This CDR3 spans 16 amino acids. Trimming at V came to 5 bases and at J to 0 bases, leaving 6 bases not matched to a gene. The germline gives CDR1 SGHTA, CDR2 FQGNSA. TCRdb re-called the reads through MiXCR, storing one row per CDR3 protein. The sample lists hundreds of thousands of distinct CDR3 sequences; 15% to 20% were seen once. The chain links TRBV7-2 to TRBJ1-3; TRBD1 matches 8 bases. This TCR derives from a human donor in good health (CMV status not recorded). Some clones in this sample may be carry-over from other donors' samples. Sequences were obtained from PBMCs. The CDR3 here is CASSHGDRSSGNTIYF. The DNA for the CDR3 is TGTGCCAGCAGCCATGGGGACAGGAGCTCTGGAAACACCATATATTTT.